This T cell receptor (beta chain) was profiled in a study of regulatory T cells in long-lasting Graves disease. Study findings and constraints: Among persistent patients, a larger number of public clonotypes were shared (about 2,800) than among newly diagnosed patients (roughly 970).

This clonotype occurred many times. Its antigen is undetermined. The time point denotes: newly diagnosed GD, antithyroid drugs for less than 3 months. From PBMCs, RNA was extracted and then used to make the TCR library. Assembly of TCR beta libraries relied on iRepertoire HTBI primers together with Arm-PCR of CDR3 regions. In the original workflow: Taken together, the samples had 62 TRBV and 15 or so TRBJ segments identified. TCRdb passed the multiplex PCR reads through MiXCR, listing each CDR3 protein once. For this entry, the V and J calls and clone size follow TCRdb and not the study's own pipeline. The sample gives approximately 480,000 distinct CDR3 sequences, 15% to 20% of which show up once; 10% to 15% is in the top ten. These data were also filed under a second study, of T cells in Graves' hyperthyroidism and ophthalmopathy. As that report states: Across 18 months, stable Graves' hyperthyroidism was marked by no progression to ophthalmopathy.

The sequence was obtained from a man aged 35 to 55 with Graves disease. The sample was peripheral blood mononuclear cells (PBMCs), taken at new diagnosis, from a patient treated with antithyroid drugs.

CDR3 DNA: TGTGCCAGCAGCTTAGACCTGGGTTTTGAGCAGTACTTC. It is translated as CASSLDLGFEQYF. The V gene is TRBV7-8, the J gene TRBJ2-7; D remains unclear. This CDR3 region has 13 residues. Trimming stripped 1 base from V and 7 bases from J, with 11 bases between. Germline assignment: CDR1 SGHVS and CDR2 FQNEAQ. The full variable domain, in which reference TRBV7-8 and TRBJ2-7 provide the parts outside the CDR3, is GAGVSQSPRYKVAKRGQDVALRCDPISGHVSLFWYQQALGQGPEFLTYFQNEAQLDKSGLPSDRFFAERPEGSVSTLKIQRTQQEDSAVYLCASSLDLGFEQYFGPGTRLTVT.